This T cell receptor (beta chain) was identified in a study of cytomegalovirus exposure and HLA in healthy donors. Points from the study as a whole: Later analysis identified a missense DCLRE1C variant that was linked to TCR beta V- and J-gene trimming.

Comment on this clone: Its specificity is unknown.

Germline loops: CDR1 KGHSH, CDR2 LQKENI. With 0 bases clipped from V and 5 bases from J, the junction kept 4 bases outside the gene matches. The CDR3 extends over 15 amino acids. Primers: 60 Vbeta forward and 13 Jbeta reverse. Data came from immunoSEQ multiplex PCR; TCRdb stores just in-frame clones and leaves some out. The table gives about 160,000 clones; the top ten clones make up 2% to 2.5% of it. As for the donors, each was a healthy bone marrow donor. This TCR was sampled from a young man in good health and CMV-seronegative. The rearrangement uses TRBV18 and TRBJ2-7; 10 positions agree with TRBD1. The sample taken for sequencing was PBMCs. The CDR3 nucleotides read TGTGCCAGCTCACCACCGTGGGACAGGGGAAACGAGCAGTACTTC. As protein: CASSPPWDRGNEQYF.